The entry that follows covers one T cell receptor (beta chain) sequence. The data belong to a study of technical replicates of blood from several donors. In germline, CDR1 is MDHEN, CDR2 SYDVKM. V lost 5 bases, J lost 2 bases, and 11 bases stayed unmatched. This CDR3 is built from 16 residues. Assay: immunoSEQ multiplex PCR; the TCRdb copy retains only in-frame clones and omits some. The sample carries about 97,000 clones, just under 95% recorded once. The sample taken for sequencing was T cells isolated from PBMCs. This receptor was identified in a human donor in good health. V usage is TRBV28 and J usage is TRBJ2-7, with 8 bases aligning to TRBD1. The CDR3 bases are TGTGCCAGCAGTACGACAGGGGCGGTATTGGCCTACGAGCAGTACTTC. Translating it yields CASSTTGAVLAYEQYF.